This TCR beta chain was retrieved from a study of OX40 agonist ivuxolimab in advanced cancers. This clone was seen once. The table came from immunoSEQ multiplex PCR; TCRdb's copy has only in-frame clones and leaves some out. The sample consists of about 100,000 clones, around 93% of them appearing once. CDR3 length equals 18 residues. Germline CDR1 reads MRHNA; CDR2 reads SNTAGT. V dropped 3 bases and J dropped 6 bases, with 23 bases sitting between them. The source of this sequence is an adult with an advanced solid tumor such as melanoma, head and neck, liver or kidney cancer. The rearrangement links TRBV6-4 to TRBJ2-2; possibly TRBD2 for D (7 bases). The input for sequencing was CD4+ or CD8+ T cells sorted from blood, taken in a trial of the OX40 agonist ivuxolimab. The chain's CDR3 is CASSDWPVRGGSPGELFF. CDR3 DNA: TGTGCCAGCAGTGATTGGCCTGTGAGGGGGGGTTCCCCCGGGGAGCTGTTTTTT.